Presented here are 21 T cell receptor beta chains from one specimen sequenced in a study of T cell clonotyping in hematopoietic cell transplantation. Assay used: immunoSEQ multiplex PCR; TCRdb lists only in-frame clones, some missing. The sample has roughly 30,000 clones, over 65% seen once. The sample's time point: recipient sample about 28 days before transplant, after cytoreduction. This material consisted of peripheral blood mononuclear cells, taken before stem cell transplant. The receptors come from a woman in her 30s with chronic myeloid leukemia. Some clones in this sample may be carry-over from other donors' samples.

V gene TRBV27 combines with J gene TRBJ1-6; D is uncertain. The length of the CDR3 is 13 residues. Germline V lookup: CDR1 MNHEY, CDR2 SMNVEV (reference sequence). The V end lost 3 bases, the J end lost 7 bases, and 7 bases lay between the germline ends. The CDR3 loop is CASSFTANSPLHF. CDR3 bases: TGTGCCAGCAGTTTTACAGCAAATTCACCCCTCCACTTT.

This chain joins TRBV15 and TRBJ2-7, with a weak D call TRBD2 (6 bases). Per germline, CDR1 LNHNV and CDR2 YYDKDF (reference sequence). The CDR3 runs to 13 residues. Trimming removed 5 bases at V and 0 bases at J, with 8 bases between. The CDR3 here is CATSSSDSYEQYF. CDR3 nucleotides: TGTGCCACCAGCTCTAGCGACTCCTACGAGCAGTACTTC.

The chain links TRBV6-5 to TRBJ2-7; the match to TRBD2 covers 9 bases. CDR3 length equals 13 residues. V lost 4 bases to trimming and J lost 3 bases; unmatched junction nucleotides: 1. Germline V gives CDR1 MNHEY, CDR2 SVGAGI. DNA of the CDR3: TGTGCCAGCAGTTGGCGGGGGGGCTACGAGCAGTACTTC. Translation gives CASSWRGGYEQYF.

This rearrangement joins TRBV5-6 to TRBJ1-2; TRBD1 matches 7 bases. Germline V gives CDR1 SGHDT, CDR2 YYEEEE. The CDR3 sequence is 18 residues long. Trimming cost V 1 base and J 3 bases; bases outside gene matches: 15. In nucleotides, the CDR3 is TGTGCCAGCAGCTTGTCCGGTTCAGGGGGGGTCTTCTACTATGGCTACACCTTC. Its translation: CASSLSGSGGVFYYGYTF. Using reference TRBV5-6 and TRBJ1-2 for the parts outside the CDR3, the full variable domain is DAGVTQSPTHLIKTRGQQVTLRCSPKSGHDTVSWYQQALGQGPQFIFQYYEEEERQRGNFPDRFSGHQFPNYSSELNVNALLLGDSALYLCASSLSGSGGVFYYGYTFGSGTRLTVV.

This chain links TRBV5-4 with TRBJ2-1, with D unclear. With 1 base removed from V and 1 base from J, the gap between germline ends came to 6 bases. The V gene's germline CDR1 is SGHNT and CDR2 YYREEE (reference sequence). CDR3 length equals 14 residues. The CDR3: CASSLFQSYNEQFF. CDR3 DNA: TGTGCCAGCAGCTTGTTCCAGTCCTACAATGAGCAGTTCTTC.

V usage is TRBV30 and J usage is TRBJ2-1; 15 bases fit TRBD2. V shed 5 bases, J shed 1 base, and the junction held 9 bases outside the gene matches. CDR3 length equals 18 residues. CDR1 is GTSNPN and CDR2 is SVGIG in the germline V gene (reference sequence). CDR3 nucleotide sequence: TGTGCCTGGTGGTCGGGGACTAGCGGGGGGTCTTCCTACAATGAGCAGTTCTTC. Its translation is CAWWSGTSGGSSYNEQFF.

This clone was detected only a few times. This chain links TRBV18 with TRBJ1-1; D is unresolved. This CDR3 is 12 amino acids long. Germline values: CDR1 KGHSH, CDR2 LQKENI. The germline V and J ends were trimmed by 2 bases and 7 bases, with 8 bases remaining between them. Written as DNA, the CDR3 is TGTGCCAGCTCACCAATGTCCAATGAAGCTTTCTTT. It codes for CASSPMSNEAFF.

This clone was found once. The chain is built from TRBV5-8 and TRBJ2-3; tentative D call: TRBD2 (6 bases). The length of the CDR3 is 13 residues. CDR1 and CDR2 from the germline V gene are SGHTS and YDEGEE. V was cut by 2 bases and J by 6 bases, with 10 bases left in between. DNA for the CDR3: TGTGCCAGCAGCTTTGGAGGGCCGGATACGCAGTATTTT. It specifies CASSFGGPDTQYF.

The J gene is TRBJ2-5, the V gene TRBV5-6; TRBD1 aligns across 8 bases. V dropped 4 bases and J dropped 5; count of bases not matched to a gene: 4. The germline V gene encodes CDR1 SGHDT and CDR2 YYEEEE. The CDR3 is 13 residues long. The DNA of the CDR3 is TGTGCCAGCAGCCGGACAGGGTTCGAGACCCAGTACTTC. Residues: CASSRTGFETQYF.

This chain joins TRBV4-3 and TRBJ1-2; 8 positions match TRBD1. CDR3 size: 15 residues. Germline CDR1 LGHNA, CDR2 YSLEER. The trim removed 4 bases at V and 4 bases at J, leaving 8 bases unmatched. The CDR3 DNA sequence: TGCGCCAGCAGCCGAGCAGGGGGCTCTGCCTATGGCTACACCTTC. Translated, it gives CASSRAGGSAYGYTF.

The chain has TRBV30 and TRBJ2-2, with no clear D. The CDR3 spans 14 residues. V was cut by 0 bases and J by 4 bases, with 9 bases left in between. CDR1 and CDR2 from the germline V gene are GTSNPN and SVGIG (reference sequence). CDR3 coding DNA: TGTGCCTGGAGTGTACACAAGCCCACCGGGGAGCTGTTTTTT. It is translated as CAWSVHKPTGELFF.

This clone was seen a handful of times. The genes are TRBV7-3 and TRBJ1-4; D is undetermined. Germline V gene sequence: CDR1 SGHTA, CDR2 FQGTGA. The V and J ends lost 3 bases and 4 bases respectively, with 9 bases between them. The CDR3 sequence is 14 residues long. The CDR3 is CASSLGGLNEKLFF. The CDR3 bases are TGTGCCAGCAGCTTGGGTGGCCTTAATGAAAAACTGTTTTTT.

This chain uses TRBV5-1 with TRBJ2-1; 8 bases line up with TRBD1. Looked up from germline, CDR1 is SGHRS and CDR2 is YFSETQ. This CDR3 contains 14 residues. The trim removed 4 bases at V and 6 bases at J, leaving 6 bases unmatched. The CDR3 bases are TGCGCCAGCAGCAAACAGGGGGAAATCAATGAGCAGTTCTTC. It specifies CASSKQGEINEQFF.

This clone has more than one count but fewer than ten. This chain joins TRBV7-9 and TRBJ2-2; perhaps TRBD2 as D (6 bases). V lost 5 bases and J 5 bases, leaving 21 bases between the germline ends. Germline assignment: CDR1 SEHNR and CDR2 FQNEAQ (reference sequence). CDR3 length: 17 amino acids. The CDR3 is CASSKHPRGGGTGELFF. CDR3 nucleotides: TGTGCCAGCAGCAAGCACCCGAGGGGTGGGGGGACCGGGGAGCTGTTTTTT.

This chain links TRBV5-1 with TRBJ1-1, with D perhaps TRBD1 (5 bases). V was cut by 4 bases and J by 1 base, with 11 bases left in between. The CDR3 extends over 14 amino acids. CDR1 and CDR2 from the germline V gene are SGHRS and YFSETQ. The CDR3 nucleotides read TGCGCCAGCAGCGGGGACCTACGGAACACTGAAGCTTTCTTT. It codes for CASSGDLRNTEAFF.

CDR3 region: CASSLGRKDEKLFF. The CDR3 bases are TGTGCCAGCAGCTTAGGACGGAAAGATGAAAAACTGTTTTTT. V and J are TRBV7-6 and TRBJ1-4; D not resolved. CDR1 and CDR2 from the germline V gene are SGHVS and FNYEAQ. The V end was cut by 1 base, the J end by 6 bases, with 9 bases between. This CDR3 spans 14 amino acids. The full variable domain, with the rest looked up from reference TRBV7-6 and TRBJ1-4, is GAGVSQSPRYKVTKRGQDVALRCDPISGHVSLYWYRQALGQGPEFLTYFNYEAQQDKSGLPNDRFSAERPEGSISTLTIQRTEQRDSAMYRCASSLGRKDEKLFFGSGTQLSVL.

The V gene is TRBV14, the J gene TRBJ1-6, with 9 bases that match TRBD1. Trimming at V came to 4 bases and at J to 13 bases, leaving 8 bases not matched to a gene. This CDR3 contains 14 residues. The V gene's germline CDR1 is SGHDN and CDR2 FVKESK. The CDR3 reads CASSLLGQGRPLHF. The DNA for the CDR3 is TGTGCCAGCAGCCTTCTGGGACAGGGAAGGCCCCTCCACTTT.

The chain links TRBV30 to TRBJ1-4; D gene uncertain. Trimming cost V 0 bases and J 0 bases, with 8 bases left between them. CDR3 length: 15 amino acids. Per the germline V gene, CDR1 is GTSNPN and CDR2 is SVGIG (reference sequence). The CDR3 sequence is CAWSVPIATNEKLFF. CDR3 coding DNA: TGTGCCTGGAGTGTCCCCATAGCAACTAATGAAAAACTGTTTTTT.

The J gene is TRBJ1-2, the V gene TRBV6-5; D is unresolved. The CDR3 totals 14 residues. CDR1 MNHEY and CDR2 SVGAGI come from the germline V gene. V was clipped by 5 bases and J by 5 bases, with 15 bases between them. The CDR3 spells CASSPREQLYGYTF. CDR3 bases: TGTGCCAGCAGTCCTCGGGAACAGCTATATGGCTACACCTTC.

CDR3 protein: CASSGQGGNQPQHF. The CDR3 region has the DNA TGTGCCAGCAGCGGCCAGGGGGGCAATCAGCCCCAGCATTTT. The chain combines TRBV2 with TRBJ1-5, with TRBD1 matching over 7 bases. In germline, CDR1 is SNHLY, CDR2 FYNNEI. With 6 bases clipped from V and 2 bases from J, the junction kept 4 bases outside the gene matches. The CDR3 spans 14 residues.

The V and J genes are TRBV14 and TRBJ1-2, with a tentative D call TRBD1 (6 bases). Germline lookup yields CDR1 SGHDN and CDR2 FVKESK. V lost 1 base, J lost 6 bases, and 12 bases lay in between. The CDR3 is 14 amino acids. Here the CDR3 DNA reads TGTGCCAGCAGCCAAGTAAGAGCAGGGGATGGCTACACCTTC. Amino acids: CASSQVRAGDGYTF.